This T cell receptor (beta chain) derives from a study of blood T cells in healthy people across ages. General study findings and limits: Estimates of total diversity, which came from one million sequenced T cells, were considered to be underestimates.

Then a second PCR, running roughly 6 to 11 cycles, was carried out with a sample-barcoded 5' primer and a J-beta primer mix. Tagging of each cDNA molecule was performed by a template-switch adaptor with 12 random nucleotides. TCRdb called the 5' RACE reads again in MiXCR, with one record for every CDR3 protein. This sample has 2 million or so distinct CDR3 sequences, with 49% found just once. This CDR3 has 15 residues. Unmatched junction bases numbered 5, after V lost 3 bases and J lost 5 bases. As regards this clonotype: The antigen is unknown.

Specimen: blood. The receptor was derived from a woman in her thirties or forties in good health. V usage is TRBV12-3 or TRBV12-4 and J usage is TRBJ2-1; TRBD1 matches at 9 bases. The DNA for the CDR3 is TGTGCCAGCAGTTTGCGGGACAGGGCTAACAATGAGCAGTTCTTC. Translating gives CASSLRDRANNEQFF.